A selection of T cell receptor beta chains follows, all from one sample in a study of OX40 agonist ivuxolimab in advanced cancers. The repertoire was sequenced with immunoSEQ multiplex PCR; TCRdb's copy has only in-frame clones and lacks some. This table holds around 60,000 clones, 75% to 95% found once. This specimen consisted of CD4+ or CD8+ T cells sorted from blood, obtained in a trial of the OX40 agonist ivuxolimab. The receptors were sampled from an adult with an advanced solid tumor such as melanoma, head and neck, liver or kidney cancer. Each CDR3 is given without its conserved first and last residue. The D gene is left open where the match is weak.

>TRBV30|TRBD1
AWTGTGGYEQY
>TRBV7-2|NA
ASSLAALQTQH
>TRBV29-1|NA
SVEENTDNYGYT
>TRBV9|TRBD2
ASSVGTSGRGFYEQY
>TRBV9|NA
ASSVSPTNEKLF
>TRBV5-1|TRBD1
ASFRGTGGAGANVLT
>TRBV29-1|NA
SVGSGGSYEQY
>TRBV9|TRBD1
ASSVASGGLYEQY
>TRBV4-3|NA
ASSQDVGLAEAF
>TRBV6-5|TRBD1
ASSYSGTGKEKLF
>TRBV7-2|NA
ASSSPSSGYNEQF
>TRBV19|TRBD2
ASSSRGLAGNSYNEQF
>TRBV5-4|NA
ASSLFGAGNSYEQY
>TRBV5-1|TRBD1
ASSGGQPSNTEAF
>TRBV5-5|NA
ASSLEEGNEQY
>TRBV7-9|NA
ASSLERANTGELF
>TRBV7-2|TRBD2
ASSPGLAGGRETQY
>TRBV6-6|NA
ASSAPPGTSYEQY
>TRBV4-1|TRBD1
ASSPGQGPNTEAF
>TRBV9|TRBD1
ASSAGQGFNIQY
>TRBV5-5|NA
ASSLVNQGEKLF
>TRBV7-8|NA
ASSPVTSGISYGYT
>TRBV10-1|NA
ASSESEHKF
>TRBV28|NA
ASSLSSYEQY
>TRBV19|TRBD1
ASTQDRVNTEAF
>TRBV6-5|NA
ASSDSTDTQY
>TRBV9|NA
ASSVGGGFEYTEAF
>TRBV19|NA
ASSPRDGESYGYT
>TRBV10-1|TRBD1
ASSSSGQGRAF
>TRBV19|NA
ASSIQPGRGSTDTQY
>TRBV6-1|NA
ASSVTEGVYSNQPQH
>TRBV23-1|NA
ASSQIRDRDSNQPQH
>TRBV19|TRBD1
ASRQLGQASGNTIY
>TRBV14|TRBD1
ASSPGQGITDTQY
>TRBV6-5|NA
ASKPTGSTEAF
>TRBV11-2|NA
ASSLDARNEQF